Listed below are T cell receptor beta chains from one sample, sequenced in a study of T cell responses to AZD1222 COVID-19 vaccine. Repertoires were generated with immunoSEQ multiplex PCR, while TCRdb's copy carries only in-frame clones and drops some. The sample has around 180,000 clones, less than 95% seen once; the top ten hold roughly 3.1%. This sample comprised peripheral blood, obtained on day 0 of AZD1222 vaccination. The receptors were sampled from an adult in good health. CDR3s include the opening cysteine and the closing phenylalanine or tryptophan. A D gene is named only where the DNA matches it firmly. Only part of the rows carry a size: once, few, many, or a class if the clone is expanded.

len,v_gene,d_gene,abundance,j_gene,CDR3aa,CDR3nt
14,TRBV28,TRBD1,-,TRBJ1-5,CASMAGGTNQPQHF,TGTGCCAGCATGGCAGGGGGTACGAATCAGCCCCAGCATTTT
12,TRBV12-3/TRBV12-4,-,-,TRBJ2-3,CASSLPPDTQYF,TGTGCCAGCAGTTTACCCCCAGATACGCAGTATTTT
14,TRBV10-3,TRBD1,-,TRBJ1-1,CAINGQGEGTEAFF,TGTGCCATCAACGGTCAGGGGGAAGGGACTGAAGCTTTCTTT
15,TRBV6-5,-,-,TRBJ1-2,CASSSPAGGQGGYTF,TGTGCCAGCAGCAGCCCCGCGGGGGGGCAAGGTGGCTACACCTTC
16,TRBV27,-,-,TRBJ2-5,CASNFTGGAGQETQYF,TGTGCCAGCAATTTCACTGGGGGCGCGGGCCAAGAGACCCAGTACTTC
14,TRBV19,-,-,TRBJ1-5,CASSQVMGNQPQHF,TGTGCCAGTAGCCAGGTAATGGGCAATCAGCCCCAGCATTTT
15,TRBV27,-,-,TRBJ1-6,CASTLRDSYNSPLHF,TGTGCCAGCACCCTGCGGGACTCCTATAATTCACCCCTCCACTTT
12,TRBV12-3/TRBV12-4,-,-,TRBJ2-7,CASSFGAYEQYF,TGTGCCAGCAGTTTTGGTGCCTACGAGCAGTACTTC
18,TRBV7-2,-,-,TRBJ2-2,CASSLTYPILANTGELFF,TGTGCCAGCAGCCTCACCTACCCCATTCTCGCGAACACCGGGGAGCTGTTTTTT
12,TRBV19,-,-,TRBJ2-7,CASSMPPHEQYF,TGTGCCAGTAGTATGCCCCCCCACGAGCAGTACTTC
13,TRBV9,-,-,TRBJ2-7,CASSVEGTGKQYF,TGTGCCAGCAGCGTAGAGGGAACAGGGAAGCAGTACTTC
19,TRBV18,-,-,TRBJ2-6,CASSPWEGEDSAGANVLTF,TGTGCCAGCTCACCATGGGAGGGGGAAGATTCGGCTGGGGCCAACGTCCTGACTTTC
15,TRBV6-5,TRBD1,-,TRBJ2-3,CASSPTGGGTDTQYF,TGTGCCAGCAGTCCGACAGGGGGCGGCACAGATACGCAGTATTTT
16,TRBV7-8,TRBD1,-,TRBJ1-4,CASSNRGSATNEKLFF,TGTGCCAGCAGCAACAGGGGTTCGGCAACTAATGAAAAACTGTTTTTT
15,TRBV5-1,-,-,TRBJ1-4,CASSKSGEMNEKLFF,TGCGCCAGCAGCAAGTCTGGGGAGATGAATGAAAAACTGTTTTTT
15,TRBV9,-,-,TRBJ2-5,CASSVEAGGQETQYF,TGTGCCAGCAGCGTAGAGGCAGGGGGGCAAGAGACCCAGTACTTC
13,TRBV29-1,-,few,TRBJ1-1,CSVESREGTEAFF,TGCAGCGTTGAAAGCCGGGAGGGCACTGAAGCTTTCTTT
15,TRBV18,-,-,TRBJ2-5,CASSPPDAPEETQYF,TGTGCCAGCTCGCCACCTGACGCGCCGGAAGAGACCCAGTACTTC
13,TRBV2,-,-,TRBJ1-2,CASSEEDYYGYTF,TGTGCCAGCAGTGAAGAGGATTACTATGGCTACACCTTC
12,TRBV7-2,-,few,TRBJ2-4,CASSLGYGQQYF,TGTGCCAGCAGCCTAGGATATGGTCAGCAGTACTTC
15,TRBV6-5,TRBD1,-,TRBJ1-1,CASNKRSGGYTEAFF,TGTGCCAGCAACAAACGTTCAGGGGGTTACACTGAAGCTTTCTTT
13,TRBV29-1,-,-,TRBJ2-2,CSVDQANTGELFF,TGCAGCGTTGATCAAGCGAACACCGGGGAGCTGTTTTTT
13,TRBV6-5,TRBD1,-,TRBJ2-5,CASSRGTQETQYF,TGTGCCAGCAGCAGGGGGACCCAAGAGACCCAGTACTTC
13,TRBV5-8,-,-,TRBJ2-5,CASRFPVQETQYF,TGTGCCAGCAGATTCCCAGTACAAGAGACCCAGTACTTC
14,TRBV11-2,TRBD2,-,TRBJ2-3,CASSLDPSGDTQYF,TGTGCCAGCAGCTTAGATCCTAGCGGGGATACGCAGTATTTT
16,TRBV7-9,TRBD1,-,TRBJ1-5,CASSYTSGGSNQPQHF,TGTGCCAGCAGTTATACTTCAGGGGGGAGCAATCAGCCCCAGCATTTT
18,TRBV5-6,TRBD1,-,TRBJ1-1,CASSLLAPGGSGNTEAFF,TGTGCCAGCAGCTTGTTGGCCCCAGGGGGGTCAGGGAACACTGAAGCTTTCTTT
17,TRBV13,TRBD1,-,TRBJ1-4,CASRTGTGNLYHEKLFF,TGTGCCAGCAGGACCGGGACAGGGAACCTATACCATGAAAAACTGTTTTTT
15,TRBV6-5,TRBD1,few,TRBJ1-6,CASSPGQGGHSPLHF,TGTGCCAGCAGTCCAGGACAGGGGGGACATTCACCCCTCCACTTT
21,TRBV6-2/TRBV6-3,-,once,TRBJ2-1,CASSYSEIRPRRSRLRNEQFF,TGTGCCAGCAGTTATAGCGAGATCCGACCCCGGCGTAGCCGCCTTCGGAATGAGCAGTTCTTC
17,TRBV18,-,-,TRBJ2-5,CASSPKGGLGALETQYF,TGTGCCAGCTCACCTAAGGGGGGGCTGGGCGCTCTTGAGACCCAGTACTTC
16,TRBV14,TRBD1,-,TRBJ1-6,CASSLAGQAISSPLHF,TGTGCCAGCAGCTTAGCGGGACAGGCCATTAGTTCACCCCTCCACTTT
17,TRBV5-4,TRBD2,-,TRBJ2-3,CASSLASGGRSEGTQYF,TGTGCCAGCAGCCTGGCCAGCGGGGGCCGCAGCGAGGGTACGCAGTATTTT
16,TRBV9,TRBD1,-,TRBJ1-5,CASSMDSGTGSQPQHF,TGTGCCAGCAGCATGGACTCCGGGACAGGGAGTCAGCCCCAGCATTTT
15,TRBV6-5,-,-,TRBJ1-3,CASSRLGPSGNTIYF,TGTGCCAGCAGTAGGCTGGGGCCCTCTGGAAACACCATATATTTT
13,TRBV12-3/TRBV12-4,TRBD2,-,TRBJ2-3,CASSETAGDTQYF,TGTGCCAGCAGTGAGACAGCGGGGGATACGCAGTATTTT
13,TRBV4-3,-,once,TRBJ2-2,CASSHLGGGELFF,TGCGCCAGCAGCCACCTTGGAGGCGGGGAGCTGTTTTTT
15,TRBV29-1,-,-,TRBJ2-3,CSVEVRSRGTDTQYF,TGCAGCGTTGAGGTCCGTAGCAGGGGCACAGATACGCAGTATTTT
15,TRBV6-6,-,-,TRBJ1-6,CASSYSSKANSPLHF,TGTGCCAGCAGTTACTCGAGTAAGGCTAATTCACCCCTCCACTTT
13,TRBV30,-,-,TRBJ1-5,CAWSDSGQQPQHF,TGTGCCTGGAGTGACTCCGGGCAACAGCCCCAGCATTTT